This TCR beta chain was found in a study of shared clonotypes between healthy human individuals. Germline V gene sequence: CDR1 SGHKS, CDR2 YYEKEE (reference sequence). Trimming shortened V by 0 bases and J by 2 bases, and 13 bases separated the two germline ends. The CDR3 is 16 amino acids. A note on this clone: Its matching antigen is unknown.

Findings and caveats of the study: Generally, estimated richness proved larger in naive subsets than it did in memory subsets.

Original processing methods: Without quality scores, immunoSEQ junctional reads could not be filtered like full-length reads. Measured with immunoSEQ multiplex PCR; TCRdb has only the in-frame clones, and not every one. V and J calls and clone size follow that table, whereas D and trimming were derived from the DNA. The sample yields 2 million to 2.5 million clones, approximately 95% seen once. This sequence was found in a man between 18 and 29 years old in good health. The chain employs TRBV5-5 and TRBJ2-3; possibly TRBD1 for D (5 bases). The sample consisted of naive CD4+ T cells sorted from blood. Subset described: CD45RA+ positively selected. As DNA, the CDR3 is TGTGCCAGCAGCTTGGGGGGCAGACCTCTCACAGATACGCAGTATTTT. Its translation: CASSLGGRPLTDTQYF.